The rows below give T cell receptor beta chains drawn from one sample of a study of Graves' ophthalmopathy and Graves' hyperthyroidism. TCRdb ran MiXCR on the multiplex PCR reads and lists one entry per CDR3 protein. Of 620,000 or so distinct CDR3 sequences in the sample, about 20% were seen once. The source material was peripheral blood. The receptor set was obtained from a woman under 30 with stable Graves' hyperthyroidism. Some clones in this sample may be carry-over from other donors' samples. Each CDR3 is given with its conserved first and last residue. The D gene is left open where the match is weak. Clone size, where shown, is once, few, many, or a class for clones that have expanded.

abundance,d_gene,v_gene,j_gene,CDR3aa,CDR3nt
many,.,TRBV5-1,TRBJ2-7,CASSLRQDEQYF,TGCGCCAGCAGCTTGCGTCAGGACGAGCAGTACTTC
many,.,TRBV25-1,TRBJ1-6,CASSESGMSPLHF,TGTGCCAGCAGTGAATCGGGAATGTCACCCCTCCACTTT
few,.,TRBV6-2/TRBV6-3,TRBJ1-1,CASTNSAGFTEAFF,TGTGCCAGCACTAACTCAGCGGGGTTCACTGAAGCTTTCTTT
few,.,TRBV5-5,TRBJ2-2,CASSLVWTANTGELFF,TGTGCCAGCAGCTTGGTTTGGACAGCGAACACCGGGGAGCTGTTTTTT
.,TRBD1,TRBV30,TRBJ1-2,CACSRTGGNYGYTF,TGTGCCTGCTCAAGGACAGGGGGGAACTATGGCTACACCTTC
many,.,TRBV19,TRBJ1-3,CASRTAGYSGNTIYF,TGTGCCAGTAGAACTGCAGGGTACTCTGGAAACACCATATATTTT
.,.,TRBV4-1,TRBJ1-2,CASSQVVGIYGYTF,TGCGCCAGCAGCCAAGTCGTGGGAATCTATGGCTACACCTTC
many,.,TRBV28,TRBJ2-7,CASSLIGRSSYEQYF,TGTGCCAGCAGTTTAATAGGGAGAAGCTCCTACGAGCAGTACTTC
once,.,TRBV20-1,TRBJ1-1,CSARVSGTDNTEAFF,TGCAGTGCTAGAGTCTCAGGGACGGACAACACTGAAGCTTTCTTT
.,.,TRBV12-3/TRBV12-4,TRBJ1-1,CASRIASEAFF,TGTGCCAGCAGGATTGCGTCTGAAGCTTTCTTT
many,.,TRBV28,TRBJ1-6,CASKGAGYNSPLHF,TGTGCCAGCAAAGGGGCTGGCTATAATTCACCCCTCCACTTT
.,.,TRBV6-1,TRBJ1-3,CASRRRAQGPSGNTIYF,TGTGCCAGCAGGCGGCGGGCCCAAGGGCCCTCTGGAAACACCATATATTTT
many,.,TRBV7-9,TRBJ2-7,CASSVDNYEQYF,TGTGCCAGCAGCGTAGACAACTACGAGCAGTACTTC
.,.,TRBV6-1,TRBJ2-7,CASSPLEVGSYEQYF,TGTGCCAGCAGTCCTCTTGAGGTGGGGTCCTACGAGCAGTACTTC
many,.,TRBV6-5,TRBJ2-5,CASSYARRAGSLQETQYF,TGTGCCAGCAGTTATGCCAGGCGGGCCGGTTCTCTTCAAGAGACCCAGTACTTC
many,.,TRBV12-3/TRBV12-4,TRBJ2-5,CASSHVGTGRGPQETQYF,TGTGCCAGCAGCCACGTCGGTACTGGCAGGGGTCCACAAGAGACCCAGTACTTC
many,TRBD2,TRBV28,TRBJ2-7,CASSFRGLAGSNEQYF,TGTGCCAGCAGTTTCCGCGGACTAGCGGGATCGAACGAGCAGTACTTC
many,.,TRBV11-2,TRBJ2-7,CASSFRSSYEQYF,TGTGCCAGCAGCTTTCGTAGCTCCTACGAGCAGTACTTC
.,TRBD1,TRBV24-1,TRBJ1-5,CATSAGDRATNQPQHF,TGTGCCACCAGTGCTGGGGACAGGGCCACAAATCAGCCCCAGCATTTT
many,TRBD1,TRBV20-1,TRBJ1-1,CSAIEDRLNTEAFF,TGCAGTGCCATCGAGGACAGGCTGAACACTGAAGCTTTCTTT
.,.,TRBV6-5,TRBJ1-3,CASSYSNSPGNTIYF,TGTGCCAGCAGTTACTCCAACAGTCCAGGAAACACCATATATTTT
.,.,TRBV7-8,TRBJ1-5,CASSLVSRFEPQHF,TGTGCCAGCAGCTTAGTCTCGAGGTTCGAGCCCCAGCATTTT
many,TRBD2,TRBV20-1,TRBJ2-7,CSAVLAGISYEQYF,TGCAGTGCTGTACTAGCGGGGATCTCCTACGAGCAGTACTTC
.,.,TRBV6-1,TRBJ2-7,CASSEGPAAPGEQYF,TGTGCCAGCAGTGAAGGCCCTGCAGCTCCGGGCGAGCAGTACTTC
many,.,TRBV11-2,TRBJ1-1,CASSASAEHTEAFF,TGTGCCAGCAGCGCGTCGGCAGAACACACTGAAGCTTTCTTT
many,.,TRBV7-9,TRBJ1-5,CASGSDSNQPQHF,TGTGCCAGCGGCTCGGATAGCAATCAGCCCCAGCATTTT
many,.,TRBV12-3/TRBV12-4,TRBJ1-2,CASSPDRYFGYTF,TGTGCCAGCAGTCCCGACCGGTACTTTGGCTACACCTTC
many,TRBD2,TRBV12-5,TRBJ2-5,CASAPLASGTQYF,TGTGCTAGTGCCCCACTAGCGTCCGGGACCCAGTACTTC
many,TRBD2,TRBV9,TRBJ2-2,CASSVLAGGPTGELFF,TGTGCCAGCAGCGTACTAGCGGGAGGGCCGACCGGGGAGCTGTTTTTT
many,.,TRBV20-1,TRBJ1-1,CSAPRGGGTAFF,TGCAGTGCTCCCCGAGGTGGGGGAACGGCTTTCTTT
few,TRBD2,TRBV6-1,TRBJ2-7,CASRWTSGGPYEQYF,TGTGCCAGCAGGTGGACTAGCGGGGGGCCCTACGAGCAGTACTTC
many,.,TRBV29-1,TRBJ1-1,CSVGAALNTEAFF,TGCAGCGTTGGGGCAGCGCTAAACACTGAAGCTTTCTTT
many,.,TRBV7-2,TRBJ2-2,CASLRRGDTGELFF,TGTGCCAGTTTGAGACGTGGCGACACCGGGGAGCTGTTTTTT
many,TRBD1,TRBV6-1,TRBJ2-7,CASSEVSGTGAYEQYF,TGTGCCAGCAGTGAAGTCTCCGGGACAGGGGCCTACGAGCAGTACTTC
.,.,TRBV28,TRBJ2-7,CASSSRRDAGYEQYF,TGTGCCAGCAGTTCTCGCCGGGACGCAGGATACGAGCAGTACTTC
.,TRBD2,TRBV6-2/TRBV6-3,TRBJ2-5,CASRSGTSGTQYF,TGTGCCAGCAGATCCGGGACTAGTGGGACCCAGTACTTC
.,TRBD2,TRBV2,TRBJ2-4,CASSPRGGNIQYF,TGTGCCAGCAGCCCTCGGGGGGGAAACATTCAGTACTTC
many,.,TRBV4-1,TRBJ2-4,CASSQDPVFKNIQYF,TGCGCCAGCAGCCAAGATCCGGTGTTCAAAAACATTCAGTACTTC
.,.,TRBV6-1,TRBJ2-7,CASEPGGSSYEHYF,TGTGCCAGCGAGCCAGGGGGGTCCTCCTACGAGCATTACTTC
.,.,TRBV6-4,TRBJ2-7,CASSARRGTALYEQYF,TGTGCCAGCAGTGCTCGCCGGGGGACAGCCTTGTACGAGCAGTACTTC
few,.,TRBV12-3/TRBV12-4,TRBJ2-2,CASSFVPGNTGELFF,TGTGCCAGCAGTTTCGTACCAGGGAACACCGGGGAGCTGTTTTTT
many,.,TRBV12-3/TRBV12-4,TRBJ1-2,CASSPGQQSNYGYTF,TGTGCCAGCAGTCCCGGACAGCAGTCTAACTATGGCTACACCTTC
many,TRBD1,TRBV12-5,TRBJ1-5,CASGSLTGGNQPQHF,TGTGCTAGTGGTTCTCTTACAGGGGGCAATCAGCCCCAGCATTTT
.,.,TRBV11-2,TRBJ2-5,CASSLDRSVRGAETQYF,TGTGCCAGCAGCTTAGATCGGTCTGTCAGGGGCGCGGAGACCCAGTACTTC
many,.,TRBV20-1,TRBJ1-2,CSARDRVQRGDYGYTF,TGCAGTGCTAGAGATCGAGTTCAAAGGGGAGACTATGGCTACACCTTC
few,.,TRBV13,TRBJ2-7,CASLQGGIGEQYF,TGTGCCAGCCTTCAGGGGGGGATTGGCGAGCAGTACTTC
many,.,TRBV7-9,TRBJ2-5,CASSPGTDTRETQYF,TGTGCCAGCAGCCCAGGGACTGACACGCGAGAGACCCAGTACTTC
many,TRBD2,TRBV2,TRBJ2-5,CASTPRLAGVASLETQYF,TGTGCCAGCACCCCCCGGCTAGCGGGGGTTGCGTCGTTGGAGACCCAGTACTTC